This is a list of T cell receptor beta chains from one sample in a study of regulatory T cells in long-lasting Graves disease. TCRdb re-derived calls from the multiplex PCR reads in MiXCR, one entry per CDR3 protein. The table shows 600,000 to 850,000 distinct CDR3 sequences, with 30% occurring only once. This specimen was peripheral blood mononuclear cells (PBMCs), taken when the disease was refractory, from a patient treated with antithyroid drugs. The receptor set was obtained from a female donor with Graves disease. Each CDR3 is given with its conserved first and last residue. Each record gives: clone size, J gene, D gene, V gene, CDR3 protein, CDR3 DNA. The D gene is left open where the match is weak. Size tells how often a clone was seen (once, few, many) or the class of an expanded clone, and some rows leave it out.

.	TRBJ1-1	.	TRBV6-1	CASRAQRQSTEAFF	TGTGCCAGCAGGGCACAGAGGCAGAGCACTGAAGCTTTCTTT
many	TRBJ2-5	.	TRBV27	CASRPSQRSETQYF	TGTGCCAGCCGCCCCTCACAACGGTCAGAGACCCAGTACTTC
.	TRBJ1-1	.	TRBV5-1	CASSAVFDTEAFF	TGCGCCAGCAGCGCAGTATTCGACACTGAAGCTTTCTTT
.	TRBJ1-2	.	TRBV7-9	CASSASWTDNYGYTF	TGTGCCAGCAGCGCTAGCTGGACAGATAACTATGGCTACACCTTC
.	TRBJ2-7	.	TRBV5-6	CASSLYGEQYF	TGTGCCAGCAGCCTGTACGGCGAGCAGTACTTC
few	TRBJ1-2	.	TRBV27	CASSWTENYGYTF	TGTGCCAGCAGTTGGACAGAGAACTATGGCTACACCTTC
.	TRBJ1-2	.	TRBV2	CASSLTNIGQNYGYTF	TGTGCCAGCAGCCTTACGAACATCGGACAGAACTATGGCTACACCTTC
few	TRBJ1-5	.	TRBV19	CASSLSLTSREYQPQHF	TGTGCCAGTAGTCTCAGCCTGACAAGTAGGGAATATCAGCCCCAGCATTTT
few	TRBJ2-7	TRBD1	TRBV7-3	CASREDRGPLYEQYF	TGTGCCAGCAGAGAGGACAGGGGGCCATTATACGAGCAGTACTTC
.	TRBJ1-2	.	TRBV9	CASSVGGTSGYTF	TGTGCCAGCAGCGTAGGTGGCACCTCTGGCTACACCTTC
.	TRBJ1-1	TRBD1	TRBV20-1	CSASWLDRGFPNTEAFF	TGCAGTGCTAGTTGGCTGGACAGGGGCTTTCCGAACACTGAAGCTTTCTTT
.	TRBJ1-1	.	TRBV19	CASSWGREGTEAFF	TGTGCCAGTAGCTGGGGCAGGGAGGGGACTGAAGCTTTCTTT
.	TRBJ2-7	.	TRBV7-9	CASSLGVITGGSYEQYF	TGTGCCAGCAGCTTAGGGGTCATCACCGGGGGCTCCTACGAGCAGTACTTC
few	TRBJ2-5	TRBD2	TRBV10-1	CASSETLAGQETQYF	TGCGCCAGCAGTGAAACGCTAGCGGGCCAAGAGACCCAGTACTTC
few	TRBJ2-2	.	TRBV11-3	CASSPSPAGELFF	TGTGCCAGCAGCCCCTCTCCCGCCGGGGAGCTGTTTTTT
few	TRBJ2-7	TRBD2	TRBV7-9	CASSRTSGRLYEQYF	TGTGCCAGCAGCCGGACTAGCGGGAGGCTGTACGAGCAGTACTTC
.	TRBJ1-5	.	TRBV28	CASVRGESQPQHF	TGTGCCAGCGTACGGGGTGAGAGTCAGCCCCAGCATTTT
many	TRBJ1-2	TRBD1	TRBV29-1	CSVGSGGKGYTF	TGCAGCGTCGGGTCAGGGGGGAAAGGCTACACCTTC